This T cell receptor beta chain is from a study of cytomegalovirus exposure and HLA in healthy donors. Study-wide results and caveats: Owing to their indistinguishability, certain V segments, notably TRBV6-2 and TRBV6-3, were excluded. Later work associated roughly 15,000 TCR beta sequences with HLA alleles at 0.05 false discovery rate. It was reported in a later analysis that an Asian-associated ancestry cluster showed fewer N-insertions than the roughly 620-donor mean.

Note on this clone: No antigen is known for it.

The germline V gene has CDR1 LNHDA and CDR2 SQIVND (reference sequence). The J segment lost 6 bases and the V segment lost 7 bases, leaving 9 bases of the junction unmatched. This CDR3 comprises 14 residues. The PCR had 60 Vbeta and 13 Jbeta primers. Clones were read by immunoSEQ multiplex PCR, and TCRdb kept only the in-frame ones, dropping some. This sample has 190,000 or so clones, with 80% found just once. Source material: PBMCs. The J gene is TRBJ2-7, the V gene TRBV19; the match to TRBD1 covers 10 bases. The origin of this receptor is a boy aged 10-17 years in good health and CMV-seronegative. The CDR3 DNA reads as TGTGCCAGTAAAAAGACAGGGGGCATCTTCGAGCAGTACTTC. Translation: CASKKTGGIFEQYF.